The 32 T cell receptor beta chains below come from one sample, sequenced in a study of Graves' ophthalmopathy and Graves' hyperthyroidism. Researchers took RNA transcripts and amplified TCR beta CDR3 regions from them. HTBI-primed first-round RT-PCR preceded second-round multiplex PCR. TCRdb re-derived calls from the multiplex PCR reads in MiXCR, one entry per CDR3 protein. This table has around 670,000 distinct CDR3 sequences, roughly 40% appearing once. The sequencing sample was made of peripheral blood. The source of these receptors is an adult man with Graves' ophthalmopathy.

There are many counts of this clonotype. J is TRBJ2-5 and V is TRBV11-2; weak D call: TRBD2 (6 bases). CDR1 SGHAT and CDR2 FQNNGV come from the germline V gene. Between the trimmed V and J ends, which lost 2 bases and 5 bases, there was a span of 15 bases. This CDR3 region has 15 residues. Written as DNA, the CDR3 is TGTGCCAGCAGCTTATCGTGGGGAGGAGGGGAGACCCAGTACTTC. It yields the protein CASSLSWGGGETQYF.

The rearrangement links TRBV4-2 to TRBJ2-2, with 8 bases fitting TRBD2. The CDR3 covers 17 residues. The germline gives CDR1 LGHNA, CDR2 YNFKEQ. J gave up 5 bases and V 5 bases, and 13 bases lay outside the gene matches. CDR3 protein: CASSKGLVGERTGELFF. CDR3 nucleotide sequence: TGTGCCAGCAGCAAGGGACTAGTGGGAGAAAGGACCGGGGAGCTGTTTTTT.

In its sample, this clonotype was seen a few times. The chain combines TRBV20-1 with TRBJ2-7, with unresolved D. Per germline, CDR1 DFQATT and CDR2 SNEGSKA (reference sequence). Trimming cost V 0 bases and J 5 bases, with 8 bases left between them. CDR3 length: 12 residues. This CDR3 reads CSARDPGDEQYF. The CDR3 DNA reads TGCAGTGCTAGAGATCCCGGCGACGAGCAGTACTTC.

The V and J genes are TRBV7-8 and TRBJ2-7; TRBD2 aligns across 10 bases. The ends lost 4 bases at V and 6 bases at J; junction bases unmatched: 3. The germline gives CDR1 SGHVS, CDR2 FQNEAQ. This CDR3 has 13 residues. This chain's CDR3 is CASSSGLATEQYF. The CDR3 DNA sequence: TGTGCCAGCAGCTCGGGACTAGCGACCGAGCAGTACTTC.

This clonotype was counted between two and nine times. The chain combines TRBV4-3 with TRBJ2-2; D call uncertain. Trimming took off 3 bases at V and 7 bases at J, with 12 bases between the two ends. The CDR3 has 14 residues. Germline assignment: CDR1 LGHNA and CDR2 YSLEER. As DNA, the CDR3 is TGCGCCAGCAGCCATACAAGATGGGACGGGGAGCTGTTTTTT. Protein sequence: CASSHTRWDGELFF.

This clonotype was found many times. This chain uses TRBV14 with TRBJ1-6; a weak D match, TRBD1 (6 bases). V gave up 3 bases and J gave up 9 bases, with 18 bases separating them. Germline V CDR1 and CDR2: SGHDN, FVKESK. This CDR3 region has 16 residues. CDR3: CASSQTSGTRGSPLHF. Here the CDR3 DNA reads TGTGCCAGCAGCCAGACATCCGGGACAAGAGGTTCACCCCTCCACTTT.

There are many counts of this clonotype. The chain couples TRBV7-9 to TRBJ1-4; 8 bases align to TRBD1. This CDR3 has 14 amino acids. The germline V gene encodes CDR1 SEHNR and CDR2 FQNEAQ (reference sequence). The J segment lost 3 bases and the V segment lost 4 bases, leaving 1 base of the junction unmatched. CDR3 nucleotide sequence: TGTGCCAGCAGCTGGACAGGGCCTAATGAAAAACTGTTTTTT. Protein sequence: CASSWTGPNEKLFF.

This clonotype was seen many times. This chain links TRBV19 with TRBJ1-5; TRBD1 matches at 10 bases. V lost 5 bases to trimming and J lost 7 bases; unmatched junction nucleotides: 5. The CDR3 loop spans 14 amino acids. Looked up from germline, CDR1 is LNHDA and CDR2 is SQIVND (reference sequence). CDR3 residues: CASSATGGGQPQHF. The CDR3 DNA follows: TGTGCCAGTAGTGCGACAGGGGGCGGGCAGCCCCAGCATTTT.

This clonotype was recorded at least ten times. The V call is TRBV29-1, the J call TRBJ2-7; possibly TRBD1 for D (6 bases). V was shortened by 7 bases and J by 6 bases, with 22 bases between the two germline ends. This CDR3 is 14 amino acids long. From germline, CDR1 is SQVTM and CDR2 ANQGSEA. Written as DNA, the CDR3 is TGCAGCGCCACAGAGCAGGGGAGTCCCGGCGAGCAGTACTTC. Its translation is CSATEQGSPGEQYF.

This clonotype was detected only once. This rearrangement joins TRBV2 to TRBJ1-1, with D uncertain. V lost 5 bases to trimming and J lost 0 bases, with 19 bases between them. This CDR3 region has 17 residues. The germline V gene has CDR1 SNHLY and CDR2 FYNNEI. This CDR3 is CASSYLRQSPMNTEAFF. The CDR3 DNA reads TGTGCCAGCAGTTACCTAAGGCAGAGTCCTATGAACACTGAAGCTTTCTTT.

The gene calls are TRBV12-3 or TRBV12-4 and TRBJ2-6; tentatively, D is TRBD1 or TRBD2 (5 bases each). The V end lost 1 base, the J end lost 2 bases, and 12 bases lay between the germline ends. The CDR3 has 17 amino acids. The CDR3 nucleotides are TGTGCCAGCAGTTTAGGCAGGGAGAGAGCTGGGGCCAACGTCCTGACTTTC. As protein: CASSLGRERAGANVLTF.

J is TRBJ1-3 and V is TRBV10-3; D may be TRBD1 (6 bases). Trimming removed 7 bases at V and 4 bases at J, with 17 bases between. CDR3 length equals 15 residues. In germline, CDR1 is ENHRY, CDR2 SYGVKD. The DNA of the CDR3 is TGTGCCATCAATTCGGCCAGGGACACAGGAAACACCATATATTTT. Translating gives CAINSARDTGNTIYF.

A remark on this clonotype: The junction does not match germline at one end; this may be a read error. This rearrangement joins TRBV10-2 to TRBJ2-5; D is possibly TRBD2 (5 bases). Germline V gene sequence: CDR1 WSHSY, CDR2 SAAADI. The CDR3 totals 15 residues. Here the CDR3 DNA reads TGTGCCAGCTCCTACCGTGGAGGAGGTAGAGAGACCCAGTACTTC. It yields the protein CASSYRGGGRETQYF.

As for this clonotype: This may be a read error, as it is one base from a much larger clone. The V and J genes are TRBV10-3 and TRBJ2-2; D is perhaps TRBD2 (6 bases). The CDR3 has 13 residues. The V gene's germline CDR1 is ENHRY and CDR2 SYGVKD. The CDR3 DNA sequence: TGTGCCTCCATAGCGGCAAACACCGGGGAGCCGTTTTTT. Amino acids: CASIAANTGEPFF.

A note on this clonotype: This could be a read error, since a much larger clone is one nucleotide away. The rearrangement uses TRBV7-9 and TRBJ1-4, with D possibly matching TRBD1 (5 bases). Germline CDR1 reads SEHNR; CDR2 reads FQNEAQ (reference sequence). V lost 8 bases and J 8 bases, leaving 9 bases between the germline ends. The CDR3 consists of 11 residues. This CDR3 reads CASAGREKLFF. The CDR3 DNA is TGTGCCAGCGCAGGGAGGGAAAAACTGTTTTTT.

The sample holds many counts of this clonotype. This chain connects TRBV19 to TRBJ1-2; 9 bases match TRBD1. The germline V gene has CDR1 LNHDA and CDR2 SQIVND (reference sequence). Unmatched junction bases numbered 6, after V lost 3 bases and J lost 4 bases. This CDR3 is 15 amino acids long. The CDR3 DNA is TGTGCCAGTAGTATCGGGACAGGGATTGGCTATGGCTACACCTTC. Translated, it gives CASSIGTGIGYGYTF.

This clonotype showed up many times. The V call is TRBV2, the J call TRBJ2-7; D call uncertain. This CDR3 comprises 10 residues. V lost 6 bases and J lost 9, with 9 bases in between. Germline V gene lookup returns CDR1 SNHLY and CDR2 FYNNEI. Here the CDR3 reads CASRGIGQYF. The CDR3 nucleotides read TGTGCCAGCAGGGGGATTGGGCAGTACTTC.

Note on this clonotype: The CDR3 does not close with the conserved phenylalanine or tryptophan, likely indicating a read error. The chain joins TRBV4-3 to TRBJ2-5, with 7 bases identical to TRBD2. V lost 3 bases and J lost 5; bases outside the gene matches: 21. The length of the CDR3 is 19 residues. The germline gives CDR1 LGHNA, CDR2 YSLEER. In DNA form, the CDR3 reads TGCGCCAGCAGCCAGGCTATGCCTAACCAGCGGGGACGTCGGGAGACCCAGTACTGC. It encodes CASSQAMPNQRGRRETQYC.

The chain recombines TRBV6-6 with TRBJ1-1; D is undetermined. Trimming stripped 0 bases from V and 8 bases from J, with 7 bases between. Germline V CDR1 and CDR2: MNHNY, SVGAGI (reference sequence). This CDR3 is 12 amino acids long. CDR3 DNA: TGTGCCAGCAGTTACTCAGTCCAAGAAGCTTTCTTT. It specifies CASSYSVQEAFF.

Regarding this clonotype: A much more abundant neighbour one base away suggests this may be a read error. The chain combines TRBV7-2 with TRBJ1-1; 9 bases line up with TRBD1. In germline, CDR1 is SGHTA, CDR2 FQGNSA. There are 16 residues in the CDR3. The CDR3 loop reads CVSSLAPQGANTEAFF. In nucleotides, the CDR3 is TGTGTCAGCAGCTTAGCGCCACAGGGGGCTAACACTGAAGCTTTCTTT.

Many counts were recorded for this clonotype. The rearrangement joins TRBV2 to TRBJ1-2; the D is unclear. The CDR3 has 11 amino acids. The V end lost 11 bases, the J end lost 4 bases, and 11 bases lay between the germline ends. Germline values: CDR1 SNHLY, CDR2 FYNNEI. The CDR3 reads CAGRVSYGYTF. CDR3 DNA: TGTGCCGGAAGGGTTTCCTATGGCTACACCTTC.

Worth noting for this clonotype: One junction end disagrees with the germline gene, perhaps due to a read error. The chain recombines TRBV12-3 or TRBV12-4 with TRBJ1-1, with D uncertain. The CDR3 contains 15 residues. This chain's CDR3 is CASIPSSDLNTEAFF. The DNA for the CDR3 is TGTGCCAGCATACCGTCCTCGGACTTGAACACTGAAGCCTTCTTT.

A word on this clonotype: Sequence at one end of the junction differs from germline and may be a read error. The chain has TRBV24-1 and TRBJ1-5, with 8 bases identical to TRBD1. Germline V gene data show CDR1 as KGHDR and CDR2 as SFDVKD. This CDR3 has 14 residues. CDR3 DNA sequence: TGTGCCAGCAGTCGATCAGGGGGCAGTCAGCCCCAGCATTTT. Translation gives CASSRSGGSQPQHF.

The CDR3 loop reads CASSRTLANTGELFF. The CDR3 DNA follows: TGTGCCAGCAGCCGGACGCTCGCGAACACCGGGGAGCTGTTTTTT. The J gene is TRBJ2-2, the V gene TRBV7-9; D unresolved. CDR3 size: 15 residues. V was trimmed by 5 bases and J by 0 bases, leaving 10 bases between them. The germline CDR1 and CDR2 sequences are SEHNR and FQNEAQ (reference sequence).

The J gene is TRBJ2-7, the V gene TRBV12-1; the table's D gene call, TRBD2, was not cross checked with the DNA. The closer fit of TRBJ2-1 to the DNA end suggests the J call may be wrong. TRBV12-1 is a recognized pseudogene. The CDR3 is 14 residues long. The CDR3 nucleotides are TGTGCCAGCAGCTTTTCGGGAGGAGTTGATGAGCAGTTCTTC. Amino acid sequence: CASSFSGGVDEQFF.

This clonotype was counted between two and nine times. The J gene is TRBJ1-6, the V gene TRBV10-3; D not certain. This CDR3 comprises 12 residues. Trimming pared 10 bases from V and 11 bases from J, leaving 15 bases between. Germline lookup yields CDR1 ENHRY and CDR2 SYGVKD. The CDR3 region is CASITETAPLHF. CDR3 coding DNA: TGTGCCAGCATAACCGAAACCGCACCCCTCCACTTT.

The V call is TRBV2, the J call TRBJ2-7, with 10 bases identical to TRBD1. This CDR3 contains 18 residues. Trimming took 6 bases from V and 3 from J; bases not matched to a gene: 17. Germline lookup yields CDR1 SNHLY and CDR2 FYNNEI. The CDR3 spells CASRDRDRGIGFYYEQYF. CDR3 in DNA: TGTGCCAGCAGAGACCGGGACAGGGGTATTGGTTTCTACTACGAGCAGTACTTC. The full variable domain, completed using reference TRBV2 and TRBJ2-7, is EPEVTQTPSHQVTQMGQEVILRCVPISNHLYFYWYRQILGQKVEFLVSFYNNEISEKSEIFDDQFSVERPDGSNFTLKIRSTKLEDSAMYFCASRDRDRGIGFYYEQYFGPGTRLTVT.

This sequence joins TRBV5-4 and TRBJ1-6; D gene uncertain. This CDR3 is built from 12 residues. Germline V gene sequence: CDR1 SGHNT, CDR2 YYREEE (reference sequence). V lost 2 bases, J lost 9 bases, and 6 bases lay in between. The CDR3 sequence: CASSFPSSPLHF. The CDR3 nucleotides are TGTGCCAGCAGCTTCCCCAGTTCACCCCTCCACTTT.

With regard to this clonotype: A read error is likely, as this CDR3 ends without the conserved phenylalanine or tryptophan. The V call is TRBV10-3, the J call TRBJ2-6, with no clear D. The germline V gene encodes CDR1 ENHRY and CDR2 SYGVKD. This CDR3 comprises 15 residues. CDR3 region: CASSLLSSGANVLTS. As DNA, the CDR3 is TGTGCCAGCAGTTTACTCAGCTCTGGGGCCAACGTCCTGACTTCC.

The chain couples TRBV7-9 to TRBJ2-7, with 7 nucleotides matching TRBD2. V lost 2 bases and J lost 6; bases outside the gene matches: 10. CDR1 and CDR2 (germline): SEHNR, FQNEAQ (reference sequence). There are 15 residues in the CDR3. CDR3: CASSLIAGTKGEQYF. CDR3 sequence (DNA): TGTGCCAGCAGCTTAATAGCCGGGACTAAGGGCGAGCAGTACTTC. The full variable domain, completed using reference TRBV7-9 and TRBJ2-7, is DTGVSQNPRHKITKRGQNVTFRCDPISEHNRLYWYRQTLGQGPEFLTYFQNEAQLEKSRLLSDRFSAERPKGSFSTLEIQRTEQGDSAMYLCASSLIAGTKGEQYFGPGTRLTVT.

The V gene is TRBV7-9, the J gene TRBJ2-6; the match to TRBD1 covers 7 bases. Trimming took 9 bases from V and 3 from J; bases not matched to a gene: 11. CDR3 length equals 16 residues. Germline CDR1 and CDR2: SEHNR and FQNEAQ (reference sequence). This CDR3 is CASLHETGSGANVLTF. The CDR3 nucleotides read TGTGCCAGTCTTCACGAGACAGGGAGTGGGGCCAACGTCCTGACTTTC.

This clonotype appeared many times. The chain carries TRBV10-2 and TRBJ2-7; 11 bases fit TRBD2. The CDR3 loop spans 14 amino acids. The V and J ends lost 7 bases and 5 bases, in that order; junction bases with no gene match: 7. The V gene's germline CDR1 is WSHSY and CDR2 SAAADI. CDR3 protein: CASTPGLAGDEQYF. CDR3 in DNA: TGCGCCAGCACACCCGGACTAGCGGGTGACGAGCAGTACTTC.